Listed below are T cell receptor beta chains from one sample, sequenced in a study of human T cells and chemical hapten exposure. MiXCR, run by TCRdb on the RACE reads, gives a single entry per CDR3 protein. The sample carries about 76,000 distinct CDR3 sequences, 10% to 15% recorded once. The material sequenced was whole blood, taken in connection with sensitization to the hapten diphenylcyclopropenone (DPC). The receptor source for this set is a woman aged 50 to 60 with alopecia areata. Some clones in this sample may be carry-over from other donors' samples. The CDR3 runs from the conserved cysteine through the conserved F or W. Each record gives: clone size, D gene, V gene, J gene, CDR3 DNA, CDR3 protein. A D gene is named only where the DNA matches it firmly. The size of a clone is reported for some rows only, either as once, few or many, or as a class for expanded clones.

clone_size: many
d_call: -
v_call: TRBV5-1
j_call: TRBJ2-2
cdr3_nt: TGCGCCAGCAGCTTGGCATCCAAGAACACCGGGGAGCTGTTTTTT
cdr3_aa: CASSLASKNTGELFF

clone_size: many
d_call: TRBD2
v_call: TRBV5-6
j_call: TRBJ2-1
cdr3_nt: TGTGCCAGCAGCCTCGGGCTAGCGGGAGTAGGGAATGAGCAGTTCTTC
cdr3_aa: CASSLGLAGVGNEQFF

clone_size: many
d_call: TRBD2
v_call: TRBV7-2
j_call: TRBJ2-3
cdr3_nt: TGTGCCAGCAGCTTAACTAGCGGGAGTTGGGATACGCAGTATTTT
cdr3_aa: CASSLTSGSWDTQYF

clone_size: -
d_call: TRBD2
v_call: TRBV4-2
j_call: TRBJ2-3
cdr3_nt: TGTGCCAGCACCACCAGCGCTAGCGGGAGAATGGGCACAGATACGCAGTATTTT
cdr3_aa: CASTTSASGRMGTDTQYF

clone_size: many
d_call: -
v_call: TRBV29-1
j_call: TRBJ2-5
cdr3_nt: TGCAGCGTTGAGGCCCCGGGCGACCAAGAGACCCAGTACTTC
cdr3_aa: CSVEAPGDQETQYF

clone_size: -
d_call: -
v_call: TRBV20-1
j_call: TRBJ1-5
cdr3_nt: TGCAGTGCTAGCCCTCCCGGGGGATCGGGCAATCAGCCCCAGCATTTT
cdr3_aa: CSASPPGGSGNQPQHF

clone_size: many
d_call: TRBD2
v_call: TRBV5-1
j_call: TRBJ2-7
cdr3_nt: TGCGCCAGCAGCTTGATCGGGCTAGCGGGAGTCGAGCAGTACTTC
cdr3_aa: CASSLIGLAGVEQYF

clone_size: few
d_call: -
v_call: TRBV12-3/TRBV12-4
j_call: TRBJ2-5
cdr3_nt: TGTGCCAGCAGTTTAGCGCCCAGCCCTCAAGAGACCCAGTACTTC
cdr3_aa: CASSLAPSPQETQYF

clone_size: -
d_call: TRBD2
v_call: TRBV11-2
j_call: TRBJ2-1
cdr3_nt: TGTGCCAGCAGCTTTTCCGGATTAGCGGGAGGCCCGAGCTCCTACAATGAGCAGTTCTTC
cdr3_aa: CASSFSGLAGGPSSYNEQFF

clone_size: few
d_call: -
v_call: TRBV5-8
j_call: TRBJ1-5
cdr3_nt: TGTGCCAGCAGCTTGCGGAATCAGCCCCAGCATTTT
cdr3_aa: CASSLRNQPQHF

clone_size: -
d_call: -
v_call: TRBV30
j_call: TRBJ1-5
cdr3_nt: TGTGCCTGGAGTGAAGATATGAGTCAGCCCCAGCATTTT
cdr3_aa: CAWSEDMSQPQHF

clone_size: few
d_call: TRBD2
v_call: TRBV7-8
j_call: TRBJ2-3
cdr3_nt: TGTGCCAGCAGCGCCCGTCGACTAGCGGGACCTGATACGCAGTATTTT
cdr3_aa: CASSARRLAGPDTQYF

clone_size: -
d_call: -
v_call: TRBV3-1
j_call: TRBJ1-5
cdr3_nt: TGTGCCAGCAGCCAGAAGGGTCGTCAGCCCCAGCATTTT
cdr3_aa: CASSQKGRQPQHF

clone_size: many
d_call: -
v_call: TRBV11-2
j_call: TRBJ2-1
cdr3_nt: TGTGCCAGCAGTCACCCGGGCGGGCCGACTATCGGGAGATACGAGCAGTTCTTC
cdr3_aa: CASSHPGGPTIGRYEQFF

clone_size: many
d_call: -
v_call: TRBV7-9
j_call: TRBJ2-1
cdr3_nt: TGTGCCAGCAGCCCAGGCCGGGCAGCGGAGGGAGGTGAGCAGTTCTTC
cdr3_aa: CASSPGRAAEGGEQFF

clone_size: many
d_call: TRBD2
v_call: TRBV4-1
j_call: TRBJ2-5
cdr3_nt: TGCGCCAGCAGCCCAGGGCCGGGACTAGCGGGAGTGGTGGAGGAGACCCAGTACTTC
cdr3_aa: CASSPGPGLAGVVEETQYF

clone_size: many
d_call: -
v_call: TRBV15
j_call: TRBJ1-3
cdr3_nt: TGTGCCACCAGCAGAGATCTCGGGTTTTCGGACACCATATATTTT
cdr3_aa: CATSRDLGFSDTIYF

clone_size: -
d_call: TRBD2
v_call: TRBV18
j_call: TRBJ2-3
cdr3_nt: TGTGCCAGCTCAGTGACTAGCGGAACAGATACGCAGTATTTT
cdr3_aa: CASSVTSGTDTQYF

clone_size: -
d_call: -
v_call: TRBV9
j_call: TRBJ1-6
cdr3_nt: TGTGCCAGCAGCTTTGATGGCAGCTCACCCCTCCACTTT
cdr3_aa: CASSFDGSSPLHF

clone_size: many
d_call: -
v_call: TRBV13
j_call: TRBJ2-7
cdr3_nt: TGTGCCAGCAGCTTCCCCGCGGGCCGAAGCTCCTACGAGCAGTACTTC
cdr3_aa: CASSFPAGRSSYEQYF

clone_size: few
d_call: -
v_call: TRBV5-4
j_call: TRBJ2-1
cdr3_nt: TGTGCCAGCAGCCCGGGACTTCGAAAAGACAATGAGCAGTTCTTC
cdr3_aa: CASSPGLRKDNEQFF

clone_size: -
d_call: -
v_call: TRBV5-1
j_call: TRBJ1-4
cdr3_nt: TGCGCCAGCAGCCCCCGTGGAGCAACTAATGAAAAACTGTTTTTT
cdr3_aa: CASSPRGATNEKLFF

clone_size: many
d_call: TRBD2
v_call: TRBV7-8
j_call: TRBJ2-2
cdr3_nt: TGTGCCAGCAGCTTAGGACTAGCGGGAGGCCACGGTGCCCTCGGGGAGCTGTTTTTT
cdr3_aa: CASSLGLAGGHGALGELFF

clone_size: -
d_call: -
v_call: TRBV29-1
j_call: TRBJ2-7
cdr3_nt: TGCAGCGTTGAGTCCCCCTACGAGCAGTACTTC
cdr3_aa: CSVESPYEQYF

clone_size: many
d_call: TRBD2
v_call: TRBV29-1
j_call: TRBJ2-7
cdr3_nt: TGCAGCGTTCGGCTAGCGGGGTCCGGGGAGCAGTACTTC
cdr3_aa: CSVRLAGSGEQYF

clone_size: -
d_call: TRBD1
v_call: TRBV20-1
j_call: TRBJ1-5
cdr3_nt: TGCAGTGCCCAGGGACAGGGCAATCAGCCCCAGCATTTT
cdr3_aa: CSAQGQGNQPQHF

clone_size: many
d_call: -
v_call: TRBV6-2/TRBV6-3
j_call: TRBJ2-1
cdr3_nt: TGTGCCAGCAGGCCTCCCGGCACCTACAATGAGCAGTTCTTC
cdr3_aa: CASRPPGTYNEQFF

clone_size: -
d_call: TRBD1
v_call: TRBV29-1
j_call: TRBJ2-7
cdr3_nt: TGCAGCGTCGGACAGGGGAGGTCCTACGAGCAGTACTTC
cdr3_aa: CSVGQGRSYEQYF

clone_size: many
d_call: TRBD2
v_call: TRBV4-2
j_call: TRBJ2-2
cdr3_nt: TGTGCCAGCAGCCAAGAACAAGCGGGAAAGACCGGGGAGCTGTTTTTT
cdr3_aa: CASSQEQAGKTGELFF

clone_size: -
d_call: -
v_call: TRBV18
j_call: TRBJ2-5
cdr3_nt: TGTGCCAGCTCACCCACCGGAGAGACCCAGTACTTC
cdr3_aa: CASSPTGETQYF

clone_size: many
d_call: -
v_call: TRBV12-3/TRBV12-4
j_call: TRBJ1-1
cdr3_nt: TGTGCCAGCTCCCCGAACACTGAAGCTTTCTTT
cdr3_aa: CASSPNTEAFF

clone_size: many
d_call: TRBD2
v_call: TRBV2
j_call: TRBJ2-3
cdr3_nt: TGTGCCAGCAATCGACTAGCGGGGGGCACAGATACGCAGTATTTT
cdr3_aa: CASNRLAGGTDTQYF

clone_size: many
d_call: TRBD2
v_call: TRBV9
j_call: TRBJ2-3
cdr3_nt: TGTGCCAGCAGCGTAACTAGCGGCTACACAGATACGCAGTATTTT
cdr3_aa: CASSVTSGYTDTQYF

clone_size: -
d_call: TRBD1
v_call: TRBV19
j_call: TRBJ1-4
cdr3_nt: TGTGCCAGTACCCCGACAGGGTTTAATGAAAAACTGTTTTTT
cdr3_aa: CASTPTGFNEKLFF

clone_size: many
d_call: -
v_call: TRBV18
j_call: TRBJ2-7
cdr3_nt: TGTGCCAGCTCACCAGAAATCGCCTACGAGCAGTACTTC
cdr3_aa: CASSPEIAYEQYF

clone_size: many
d_call: -
v_call: TRBV5-1
j_call: TRBJ2-3
cdr3_nt: TGCGCCAGCAGCCGAATCCCCACAGATACGCAGTATTTT
cdr3_aa: CASSRIPTDTQYF

clone_size: many
d_call: -
v_call: TRBV9
j_call: TRBJ1-6
cdr3_nt: TGTGCCAGCAGCGTAGACGACCGGGCCATCGGCGGTTCACCCCTCCACTTT
cdr3_aa: CASSVDDRAIGGSPLHF